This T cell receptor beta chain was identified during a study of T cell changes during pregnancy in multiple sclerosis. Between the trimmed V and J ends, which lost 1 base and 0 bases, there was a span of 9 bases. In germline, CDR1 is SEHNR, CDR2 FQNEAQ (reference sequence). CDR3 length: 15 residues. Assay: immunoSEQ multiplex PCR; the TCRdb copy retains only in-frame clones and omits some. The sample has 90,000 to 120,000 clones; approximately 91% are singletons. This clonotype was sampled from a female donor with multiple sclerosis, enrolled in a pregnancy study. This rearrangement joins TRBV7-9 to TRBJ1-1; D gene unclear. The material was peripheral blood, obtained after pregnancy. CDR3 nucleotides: TGTGCCAGCAGCTTAGTTATCAGCGTGAACACTGAAGCTTTCTTT. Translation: CASSLVISVNTEAFF.